This section outlines one T cell receptor (beta chain) sequence together with its context. The target antigen is unknown. The CDR3 runs to 15 residues. After removal of 1 base from V and 6 bases from J, the junction contained 7 bases not matched to a gene. Germline assignment: CDR1 DFQATT and CDR2 SNEGSKA (reference sequence). The sample is drawn from a study of glioma-infiltrating T cells. Study results and caveats: Above-expected tissue-blood divergence occurred in all gliomas, most in low-grade ones. Very few CDR3 sequences were shared between tissue and blood.

Using RNA template, CDR3s of TCR alpha and beta were amplified with iRepertoire arm-PCR. Tissue mRNA or PBMC total RNA, about 90-400 ng, went into one-step reverse transcription and amplification. MiXCR, applied by TCRdb to the multiplex PCR reads, yields one record per CDR3 protein. This sample has some 130,000 distinct CDR3 sequences, with around 25% found just once. This clonotype was sampled from a human donor with low-grade glioma or glioblastoma, undergoing nonglioma brain surgery, or in good health (not recorded which). The V call is TRBV20-1, the J call TRBJ1-5; TRBD1 agrees at 9 bases. Sequencing used glioma tissue, nonneoplastic brain tissue, or PBMCs (not recorded which). The CDR3 loop is CSARGGTGTGQPQHF. The CDR3 region has the DNA TGCAGTGCTAGAGGGGGGACAGGGACGGGTCAGCCCCAGCATTTT.